These T cell receptor beta chains were read from a single sample in a study of T-cell memory formation after mild COVID-19. Each CDR3 protein is one row after TCRdb ran MiXCR on the 5' RACE reads. The table shows approximately 350,000 distinct CDR3 sequences, with approximately 15% occurring only once. Sequencing input: PBMCs or a T cell subset sorted from them (not recorded which). The source of these receptors is a young man who had mild COVID-19 (a few samples of this study predate the infection). Cell type and time point are not known. CDR3s include the opening cysteine and the closing phenylalanine or tryptophan. A D gene is named only where the DNA matches it firmly. Clone size is given for some rows only: seen once, a few or many times, or a class if the clone is expanded.

j_call d_call v_call clone_size cdr3_nt cdr3_aa
TRBJ1-2 . TRBV4-1 many TGCGCCAGCAGCCAAGATCGACGGCGAGGTGGCTACACCTTC CASSQDRRRGGYTF
TRBJ1-2 . TRBV6-2/TRBV6-3 . TGTGTGCCGGACTTGACCGGCTACACCTTC CVPDLTGYTF
TRBJ1-5 TRBD1 TRBV19 . TGTGCCAGTAGTATTTGGACCGTTGGGACAGGGACCTCGGCCCAGCATTTT CASSIWTVGTGTSAQHF
TRBJ2-3 TRBD2 TRBV12-3/TRBV12-4 few TGTGCCAGCAGTTTATGGGACTATCCTTCGGATACGCAGTATTTT CASSLWDYPSDTQYF
TRBJ1-2 TRBD1 TRBV5-1 few TGCGCCAGCAGCTTACCGGCAGGGGGACGAGGCTACACCTTC CASSLPAGGRGYTF
TRBJ2-7 . TRBV5-1 many TGCGCCAGCAGCTACGACTTCTCCTACGAGCAGTACTTC CASSYDFSYEQYF
TRBJ2-1 . TRBV3-1 . TGTGCCAGCAGCCAAGAACGCCAGGGGAGAAATGAGCAGTTCTTC CASSQERQGRNEQFF
TRBJ1-1 . TRBV19 few TGTGCCAGTAGGAAGTCTGTAGGGATGGACACTGAAGCTTTCTTT CASRKSVGMDTEAFF
TRBJ2-7 TRBD2 TRBV7-8 many TGTGCCAGCAGCGCAAGCGGACTAGCGGGGGCAGACGAGCAGTACTTC CASSASGLAGADEQYF
TRBJ2-6 . TRBV12-3/TRBV12-4 . TGTGCCAGCAGTTTGGGCGGGGGCGCTGGGGCCAACGTCCTGACTTTC CASSLGGGAGANVLTF
TRBJ2-7 TRBD1 TRBV10-3 . TGTGCCATCAGTGAGGGGCTGGGACAGGGGGCCGACGAGCAGTACTTC CAISEGLGQGADEQYF
TRBJ2-1 TRBD1 TRBV7-2 many TGTGCCAGCAGCTTAGAGGTGACAGGGGACTACAATGAGCAGTTCTTC CASSLEVTGDYNEQFF
TRBJ2-3 TRBD2 TRBV4-2 . TGTGCCAGCAGCCAAGTTCTGAGCGGGGGGAAGCCAGATACGCAGTATTTT CASSQVLSGGKPDTQYF
TRBJ1-2 . TRBV6-1 few TGTGCCAGCAGCTCGGTGGCTAACTATGGCTACACCTTC CASSSVANYGYTF
TRBJ2-1 . TRBV11-1 . TGTGCCAGCAGCTTATCGGTCAGGGCCGGGCGAGAGCAGTTCTTC CASSLSVRAGREQFF